This T cell receptor (beta chain) was identified in a study of T cells in Graves' hyperthyroidism and ophthalmopathy. The study, taken as a whole, reports: The model's output predicted ophthalmopathy at a median of about 6.5 months prior to onset.

Amplification of TCR beta CDR3 regions used RNA as the template. Using the HTBI primer set, a first-round RT-PCR was run on the TCR CDR3. TCRdb re-analysed the multiplex PCR reads in MiXCR, keeping a single row per CDR3 protein. This table has fewer than 400,000 distinct CDR3 sequences, over 15% appearing once. No progression to ophthalmopathy during 18 months of follow-up defined stable disease. Hyperthyroidism in the patients, aged 18 to 65, was newly diagnosed and under 2 months in duration. This clonotype showed up many times. The antigen remains unidentified. CDR3 size: 13 residues. V was shortened by 0 bases and J by 0 bases, with 2 bases between the two germline ends. Germline-derived CDR1 and CDR2 are SGHTS and YDEGEE.

Source material: blood. The sequence derives from a man between 25 and 39 years old with Graves' hyperthyroidism. V usage is TRBV5-8 and J usage is TRBJ2-3, with unresolved D. The CDR3 is CASSLVSTDTQYF. For the CDR3, the DNA is TGTGCCAGCAGCTTGGTCAGCACAGATACGCAGTATTTT.